These 22 T cell receptor beta chains share one sample of origin, sequenced in a study of shared clonotypes between healthy human individuals. Using immunoSEQ multiplex PCR, the repertoire was profiled, and TCRdb retains in-frame clones only, with some absent. The data contain hundreds of thousands of clones, around three quarters of them singletons. Sequencing used PBMCs. These receptor sequences come from a woman aged 40 to 55 in good health. Some clones in this sample may be carry-over from other donors' samples.

The V and J genes are TRBV14 and TRBJ1-1, with 10 bases that match TRBD1. J gave up 4 bases and V 4 bases, and 6 bases lay outside the gene matches. The CDR3 extends over 15 amino acids. Germline V gives CDR1 SGHDN, CDR2 FVKESK. The CDR3 region is CASSPWTGGGTEAFF. In DNA, the CDR3 is TGTGCCAGCAGCCCATGGACAGGGGGGGGCACTGAAGCTTTCTTT.

The V and J genes are TRBV29-1 and TRBJ2-1, with 12 bases lining up with TRBD2. CDR3 length: 16 amino acids. The V gene end was trimmed by 7 bases and the J gene end by 1 base; junction bases not matched to a gene: 8. In germline, CDR1 is SQVTM, CDR2 ANQGSEA. The DNA of the CDR3 is TGCAGCGCGTCCTCGACTAGCGGGAGTTCCTACAATGAGCAGTTCTTC. Translated: CSASSTSGSSYNEQFF.

The V gene is TRBV25-1, the J gene TRBJ1-4; D perhaps matches TRBD1 (5 bases). CDR1 is MGHDK and CDR2 is SYGVNS in the germline V gene. V was clipped by 2 bases and J by 4 bases, with 14 bases between them. This CDR3 spans 16 amino acids. CDR3 in amino acids: CASSERAGINNEKLFF. CDR3 DNA sequence: TGTGCCAGCAGTGAAAGGGCAGGGATCAATAATGAAAAACTGTTTTTT.

The chain employs TRBV27 and TRBJ2-3, with D uncertain. This CDR3 is 14 amino acids long. In germline, CDR1 is MNHEY, CDR2 SMNVEV (reference sequence). Trimming left V 5 bases short and J 4 bases short, with 13 bases between. The CDR3 DNA reads TGTGCCAGCAGTCCTAGGACCCGAGCAGATACGCAGTATTTT. It codes for CASSPRTRADTQYF.

This clone was counted once. The chain links TRBV11-3 to TRBJ2-5, with D tentatively TRBD2 (5 bases). CDR3 size: 14 residues. With 1 base removed from V and 5 bases from J, the gap between germline ends came to 11 bases. Germline CDR1 is SGHNT and CDR2 is YENEEA. CDR3 in DNA: TGTGCCAGCAGCTTAGGCCAGCGCGGGGAGACCCAGTACTTC. This sequence encodes CASSLGQRGETQYF. The entire variable domain, with the rest obtained from reference TRBV11-3 and TRBJ2-5, is as follows: EAGVVQSPRYKIIEKKQPVAFWCNPISGHNTLYWYLQNLGQGPELLIRYENEEAVDDSQLPKDRFSAERLKGVDSTLKIQPAELGDSAVYLCASSLGQRGETQYFGPGTRLLVL.

V usage is TRBV4-3 and J usage is TRBJ2-3, with a weak D call TRBD1 (6 bases). The CDR3 has 15 residues. Looked up from germline, CDR1 is LGHNA and CDR2 is YSLEER. V dropped 1 base and J dropped 4 bases, with 12 bases sitting between them. The CDR3 sequence is CASSQATPGADTQYF. The CDR3 DNA is TGCGCCAGCAGCCAAGCCACTCCAGGGGCAGATACGCAGTATTTT.

The chain carries TRBV7-9 and TRBJ2-3; a weak D match, TRBD2 (6 bases). Trimming took 1 base from V and 6 from J, leaving 17 bases between them. This CDR3 has 16 amino acids. The germline V gene has CDR1 SEHNR and CDR2 FQNEAQ (reference sequence). DNA for the CDR3: TGTGCCAGCAGCTTAGGGGGACGGGAGAGGTCGGATACGCAGTATTTT. It encodes CASSLGGRERSDTQYF.

This rearrangement joins TRBV23-1 to TRBJ2-6, with D possibly TRBD2 on 5 matching bases. TRBV23-1 is recorded as an ORF, its role being uncertain. The CDR3 is made up of 15 amino acids. The CDR3 sequence is CGIRDPSSGANVLTF. CDR3 sequence (DNA): TGCGGAATCCGGGATCCCAGCTCTGGGGCCAACGTCCTGACTTTC.

This rearrangement joins TRBV18 to TRBJ2-2; D is unresolved. V was trimmed by 2 bases and J by 4 bases, leaving 8 bases between them. Germline V gives CDR1 KGHSH, CDR2 LQKENI. The CDR3 sequence is 14 residues long. CDR3 DNA: TGTGCCAGCTCACCAGGGTTTTTCACCGGGGAGCTGTTTTTT. Translation gives CASSPGFFTGELFF.

This clone was seen ten or more times. This chain joins TRBV30 and TRBJ1-6; tentatively, D is TRBD1 (5 bases). Germline V lookup: CDR1 GTSNPN, CDR2 SVGIG (reference sequence). The length of the CDR3 is 13 residues. Trimming removed 2 bases from V and 7 bases from J, with 9 bases in between. Here the CDR3 reads CAWSRGENSPLHF. CDR3 in DNA: TGTGCCTGGAGTAGAGGGGAGAATTCACCCCTCCACTTT. The full variable domain, its missing parts supplied by reference TRBV30 and TRBJ1-6, is SQTIHQWPATLVQPVGSPLSLECTVEGTSNPNLYWYRQAAGRGLQLLFYSVGIGQISSEVPQNLSASRPQDRQFILSSKKLLLSDSGFYLCAWSRGENSPLHFGNGTRLTVT.

V usage is TRBV27 and J usage is TRBJ2-5, with 14 bases fitting TRBD2. Germline lookup yields CDR1 MNHEY and CDR2 SMNVEV (reference sequence). The V and J ends lost 2 bases and 2 bases, in that order; junction bases with no gene match: 13. The CDR3 covers 20 residues. The CDR3: CASSLIARGLAGVGQETQYF. In nucleotides, the CDR3 is TGTGCCAGCAGTTTAATTGCCAGGGGACTAGCGGGAGTAGGGCAAGAGACCCAGTACTTC.

The V call is TRBV6-4, the J call TRBJ2-1; 9 bases map to TRBD2. Germline loops: CDR1 MRHNA, CDR2 SNTAGT. J was trimmed by 6 bases and V by 3 bases; bases with no gene match: 3. This CDR3 spans 14 amino acids. The CDR3 region has the DNA TGTGCCAGCAGTGAGCGGGAGGGCCGCAATGAGCAGTTCTTC. Translated, it gives CASSEREGRNEQFF.

The chain employs TRBV4-2 and TRBJ2-2; 8 nucleotides align to TRBD2. This CDR3 is 16 amino acids long. The V and J ends lost 4 bases and 5 bases, in that order; junction bases with no gene match: 9. Germline V CDR1 and CDR2: LGHNA, YNFKEQ. The CDR3 DNA sequence: TGTGCCAGCAGCCGAGAAGCGGGAGCGAGTACCGGGGAGCTGTTTTTT. Its protein product is CASSREAGASTGELFF.

This rearrangement joins TRBV30 to TRBJ1-1; weak D call: TRBD1 (6 bases). V lost 4 bases and J 3 bases, leaving 15 bases between the germline ends. Germline V gene data show CDR1 as GTSNPN and CDR2 as SVGIG (reference sequence). This CDR3 spans 14 amino acids. CDR3: CAWNGGQVDTEAFF. CDR3 DNA: TGTGCCTGGAACGGGGGGCAGGTCGACACTGAAGCTTTCTTT.

The chain has TRBV5-1 and TRBJ1-2; 11 bases are shared with TRBD1. The CDR3 covers 15 residues. The V gene end was trimmed by 4 bases and the J gene end by 4 bases; junction bases not matched to a gene: 6. Germline values: CDR1 SGHRS, CDR2 YFSETQ. CDR3 in amino acids: CASSTGTGGIYGYTF. The CDR3 DNA is TGCGCCAGCAGCACCGGGACAGGGGGTATCTATGGCTACACCTTC. The full variable domain, its missing parts supplied by reference TRBV5-1 and TRBJ1-2, is KAGVTQTPRYLIKTRGQQVTLSCSPISGHRSVSWYQQTPGQGLQFLFEYFSETQRNKGNFPGRFSGRQFSNSRSEMNVSTLELGDSALYLCASSTGTGGIYGYTFGSGTRLTVV.

There are a few counts of this clone. The chain combines TRBV7-2 with TRBJ2-5; D may correspond to TRBD1 or TRBD2 (6 bases each). The ends were cut back, 5 bases at V and 3 bases at J, with 16 bases in the middle. The CDR3 sequence is 15 residues long. Germline V gene data show CDR1 as SGHTA and CDR2 as FQGNSA. This CDR3 reads CASSPNKGGKETQYF. CDR3 in DNA: TGTGCCAGCAGCCCCAATAAGGGGGGCAAAGAGACCCAGTACTTC.

Concerning this clone: Being one base from a much bigger clone, this may be a read error. Other DNA sequences in the sample encode the same CDR3. V usage is TRBV4-3 and J usage is TRBJ2-7; D is unresolved. V shed 3 bases and J shed 3 bases, with 15 bases lying between them. CDR1 LGHNA and CDR2 YSLEER come from the germline V gene. CDR3 length: 15 residues. CDR3 region: CASSQDSQWGYEQYF. The CDR3 DNA reads TGCGCCAGCAGCCAGGATTCCCAGTGGGGCTACGAGCAGTACTTC.

This clone was observed once. The chain is built from TRBV4-1 and TRBJ2-1; 14 bases match TRBD2. Germline V gene data show CDR1 as MGHRA and CDR2 as YSYEKL. CDR3 length equals 15 residues. Trimming removed 5 bases from V and 6 bases from J; junction bases left unmatched: 3. CDR3 bases: TGCGCCAGCAGCGCGACTAGCGGGAGGGCCAATGAGCAGTTCTTC. As protein: CASSATSGRANEQFF.

The V gene is TRBV21-1, the J gene TRBJ1-5. TRBV21-1 is a recognized pseudogene. The CDR3 sequence is 18 residues long. In DNA, the CDR3 is TGTGCCAGCAGCAAAGAAATCGGGGGCGGGTATAGCAATCAGCCCCAGCATTTT. As protein: CASSKEIGGGYSNQPQHF.

On this clone: This sample also contains other DNA sequences that code for the same CDR3. Here the CDR3 DNA reads TGTGCCAGCAGCTTAGCGGGAGGGAGCTCCTACGAGCAGTACTTC. Translation: CASSLAGGSSYEQYF. This chain uses TRBV11-2 with TRBJ2-7; 8 positions agree with TRBD2. This CDR3 has 15 amino acids. The junction had 2 bases not matched to a gene; V was cut back by 1 base and J by 0 bases. Germline V lookup: CDR1 SGHAT, CDR2 FQNNGV. The full variable domain, rest sourced from reference TRBV11-2 and TRBJ2-7, is EAGVAQSPRYKIIEKRQSVAFWCNPISGHATLYWYQQILGQGPKLLIQFQNNGVVDDSQLPKDRFSAERLKGVDSTLKIQPAKLEDSAVYLCASSLAGGSSYEQYFGPGTRLTVT.

DNA for the CDR3: TGTGCCAGCAGTGAAGGGGTGGCAGGGCGCTACAATGAGCAGTTCTTC. This translates into CASSEGVAGRYNEQFF. The chain carries TRBV2 and TRBJ2-1; maybe TRBD1 (5 bases). In germline, CDR1 is SNHLY, CDR2 FYNNEI. V was cut by 1 base and J by 3 bases, with 13 bases left in between. This CDR3 has 16 residues.

J is TRBJ1-4 and V is TRBV4-1; D is unclear. Trimming pared 4 bases from V and 6 bases from J, leaving 12 bases between. The germline gives CDR1 MGHRA, CDR2 YSYEKL. CDR3 length: 14 residues. The CDR3: CASSRTGRDEKLFF. The CDR3 nucleotides read TGCGCCAGCAGCCGGACGGGTCGGGATGAAAAACTGTTTTTT.